This T cell receptor (beta chain) was identified in a study of T cells in Graves' hyperthyroidism and ophthalmopathy. Study summary: Any treatment followed the collection of peripheral blood at initial diagnosis. Study-level findings and limits: Before onset, ophthalmopathy was predicted by the model a median roughly six months earlier. Within blood appeared most thyroid clonotypes that had expanded above 0.001.

Using RNA transcripts as the source, TCR beta CDR3 regions were amplified. RT-PCR in the first round (using the HTBI primer set) targeted the TCR CDR3. TCRdb itself ran the multiplex PCR reads through MiXCR, one entry per CDR3 protein. The sample has around 340,000 distinct CDR3 sequences; about 15% are singletons. The V gene's germline CDR1 is SGHRS and CDR2 YFSETQ. The V segment lost 4 bases and the J segment 2 bases; nucleotides outside the gene matches: 12. The length of the CDR3 is 16 residues. Together with thyroid ultrasound, orbital computed tomography, serum thyroxine and TRAb, clinical symptoms were used for diagnoses. This clonotype was counted only a few times. Its antigen is unknown.

The receptor was isolated from a woman between 25 and 40 years old with Graves' hyperthyroidism. The genes are TRBV5-1 and TRBJ2-7, with TRBD1 matching 7 bases. The sample consisted of blood. The CDR3 coding sequence is TGCGCCAGCAGCGGCGGACAGGAATTGAGTCCCTACGAGCAGTACTTC. It yields the protein CASSGGQELSPYEQYF.